The subject of this entry is one T cell receptor (beta chain). Its antigen is still unknown. At one end the junction does not follow the germline gene, possibly because of a read error. The CDR3 contains 13 residues. Germline V gives CDR1 SEHNR, CDR2 FQNEAQ (reference sequence). PCR was performed using 60 Vbeta and 13 Jbeta primers. TCRdb's copy holds only in-frame clones and misses some; the assay was immunoSEQ multiplex PCR. There are 150,000 to 200,000 clones in the sample; just over 75% occur only once, and 1.5% to 1.9% lies in the top ten. This specimen comes from a study of cytomegalovirus exposure and HLA in healthy donors. Study observations and caveats: Indistinguishable V segments such as TRBV6-2 and TRBV6-3 were excluded.

The source is a man in his forties or fifties in good health and CMV-seronegative. Sequencing was done on a sample of PBMCs. This chain links TRBV7-9 with TRBJ1-1; D gene unclear. This CDR3 reads CSSSSFGYTEAFF. As DNA, the CDR3 is TGTTCCAGCAGCTCGTTCGGTTACACTGAAGCTTTCTTT.